The present T cell receptor beta chain was sequenced within a study of T-cell reconstitution after alpha-beta-depleted transplantation in children. Study-wide findings and caveats: The authors attributed T-cell counts and diversity one year after transplant mostly to newly produced T cells. Several patients had high TCRbeta diversity at day 60; it came from surviving recipient T cells and thymic progenitors. Reports say that about two months after transplant, the alpha-beta T cells came out of several hundred graft clones that had expanded.

Germline V gives CDR1 LGHDT, CDR2 YNNKEL (reference sequence). The CDR3 length is 15 residues. Trimming stripped 0 bases from V and 3 bases from J, with 9 bases between. As for this clonotype: Its antigen is not known.

Researchers prepared the TCRbeta library using unique molecular identifiers, the study reports. TCRdb recomputed calls from the PCR reads with MiXCR, one row per CDR3 protein. In the table there are hundreds of thousands of distinct CDR3 sequences, 13% of which are singletons. The sequence came from a girl aged 2-10 years with congenital amegakaryocytic thrombocytopenia, due to receive a stem cell transplant. Source: PBMCs, taken before TCRalphabeta/CD19-depleted stem cell transplant. This rearrangement joins TRBV3-1 to TRBJ2-1; D gene unclear. The CDR3 sequence is CASSQENLYYNEQFF. The DNA of the CDR3 is TGTGCCAGCAGCCAAGAGAACCTTTACTACAATGAGCAGTTCTTC.